This is a list of T cell receptor beta chains from one sample in a study of T cell responses to AZD1222 COVID-19 vaccine. TCRdb's copy holds only in-frame clones and misses some; the assay was immunoSEQ multiplex PCR. The profile shows 180,000 or so clones, just over 90% of them singletons. The source was peripheral blood, collected 28 days after the second AZD1222 dose. The receptors here all came from an adult who received the AZD1222 COVID-19 vaccine. CDR3s include the opening cysteine and the closing phenylalanine or tryptophan. The order of the fields is V gene, CDR3 protein.

v_call: TRBV28
cdr3_aa: CASSFLAGVLGTGELFF

v_call: TRBV4-2
cdr3_aa: CASSQRSASSYNEQFF

v_call: TRBV3-1/TRBV3-2
cdr3_aa: CASSQPGLAGFTDTQYF

v_call: TRBV5-6
cdr3_aa: CASNEPTSGSPYNEQFF

v_call: TRBV5-1
cdr3_aa: CASSSQGPATNEKLFF

v_call: TRBV6-2/TRBV6-3
cdr3_aa: CASSIGRSPSYNEQFF

v_call: TRBV24-1
cdr3_aa: CATSLRGAEGYTF

v_call: TRBV19
cdr3_aa: CASSILRGRGNEKLFF

v_call: TRBV30
cdr3_aa: CARTGSRRGEQYF

v_call: TRBV5-1
cdr3_aa: CASSPGRGSGTEAFF

v_call: TRBV3-1/TRBV3-2
cdr3_aa: CASSPGLVNYEQYF

v_call: TRBV2
cdr3_aa: CASRDDLGGAFF

v_call: TRBV7-2
cdr3_aa: CASSLTGTHNTEAFF

v_call: TRBV10-3
cdr3_aa: CATNPLAGVLDTQYF

v_call: TRBV28
cdr3_aa: CASSLGAAGEKLFF

v_call: TRBV5-1
cdr3_aa: CASSLGPGTGGGYTF

v_call: TRBV10-3
cdr3_aa: CAISEGVAGAYEQYF

v_call: TRBV9
cdr3_aa: CASSVGVLSNQPQHF

v_call: TRBV18
cdr3_aa: CASSGSSEKLFF

v_call: TRBV27
cdr3_aa: CASSWDRSSYNSPLHF

v_call: TRBV30
cdr3_aa: CAWSVGQGSNQPQHF

v_call: TRBV5-5
cdr3_aa: CASSLGVGTNYGYTF

v_call: TRBV7-9
cdr3_aa: CASSLVAGATDTQYF

v_call: TRBV10-2
cdr3_aa: CASSESVLGTGRRAFF

v_call: TRBV7-2
cdr3_aa: CASSWGPSDTEAFF

v_call: TRBV5-5
cdr3_aa: CASSPGRDRLSPLHF

v_call: TRBV6-5
cdr3_aa: CASRLRGNQPQHF

v_call: TRBV4-1
cdr3_aa: CASSLIPGQGSTDTQYF

v_call: TRBV7-9
cdr3_aa: CASSPNEELFF

v_call: TRBV18
cdr3_aa: CASSPIAQNTEAFF

v_call: TRBV19
cdr3_aa: CASSPGAGQPQHF

v_call: TRBV5-1
cdr3_aa: CASSLGTGTSPLHF

v_call: TRBV7-2
cdr3_aa: CASSRLSGRGNEQFF

v_call: TRBV20-1
cdr3_aa: CSASGGSSYNSPLHF

v_call: TRBV30
cdr3_aa: CAWTYRAIMNTEAFF

v_call: TRBV15
cdr3_aa: CATSRDTPIPRDRVEKLFF

v_call: TRBV18
cdr3_aa: CASSLPGTNYEQYF

v_call: TRBV6-4
cdr3_aa: CASSEGANNEQFF

v_call: TRBV7-9
cdr3_aa: CASSPRPNTGELFF

v_call: TRBV21-1
cdr3_aa: CASSLRGVSNTEAFF

v_call: TRBV15
cdr3_aa: CATSRDPGRIAGGTGELFF

v_call: TRBV28
cdr3_aa: CASSLTVGMGRGGYTF

v_call: TRBV14
cdr3_aa: CASSLLRGGYGYTF

v_call: TRBV15
cdr3_aa: CATSRDKGGRNQPQHF

v_call: TRBV6-2/TRBV6-3
cdr3_aa: CASSESSTGVYGYTF

v_call: TRBV9
cdr3_aa: CASSSGLAPRLKGYTF

v_call: TRBV12-3/TRBV12-4
cdr3_aa: CASSFPMNTEAFF

v_call: TRBV30
cdr3_aa: CAWSTDGTGGYTF

v_call: TRBV19
cdr3_aa: CASRPPSGGYTF

v_call: TRBV4-2
cdr3_aa: CASSQDAGLGADTQYF

v_call: TRBV4-1
cdr3_aa: CASSLQGFPSGANVLTF

v_call: TRBV3-1/TRBV3-2
cdr3_aa: CASSQDGGRVHTF

v_call: TRBV3-1/TRBV3-2
cdr3_aa: CASSQWAGGPDTQYF